This section outlines one T cell receptor (beta chain) sequence together with its context. The antigen is undetermined. The data belong to a study of T cell repertoires in cytomegalovirus infection. Study summary: Public TCR beta signatures were indicative of both CMV infection and a matching HLA type. Findings of the study overall: Cumulative frequency (of public TCR beta family members) identified carriers of CMV plus the relevant HLA. The ex vivo response was dominated by HLA-C-restricted CMV-specific TCR beta clonotypes.

The CDR3 length is 12 residues. Germline lookup yields CDR1 LNHDA and CDR2 SQIVND (reference sequence). The J segment lost 10 bases and the V segment lost 6 bases, leaving 5 bases of the junction unmatched. TCRdb passed the reads through MiXCR, listing each CDR3 protein once. The data contain 300,000 to 450,000 distinct CDR3 sequences, 18% of them singletons. The chain is built from TRBV19 and TRBJ1-5, with 8 nucleotides matching TRBD1. The specimen was PBMCs. This sequence was found in a human donor in good health (CMV status not recorded). Some clones in this sample may be carry-over from other donors' samples. This CDR3 reads CASSWTGKPQHF. The CDR3 bases are TGTGCCAGTAGCTGGACAGGGAAACCCCAGCATTTT. Full variable domain (remainder filled in from reference TRBV19 and TRBJ1-5): DGGITQSPKYLFRKEGQNVTLSCEQNLNHDAMYWYRQDPGQGLRLIYYSQIVNDFQKGDIAEGYSVSREKKESFPLTVTSAQKNPTAFYLCASSWTGKPQHFGDGTRLSIL.